The rows below give T cell receptor beta chains drawn from one sample of a study of cytomegalovirus exposure and HLA in healthy donors. Profiling relied on immunoSEQ multiplex PCR, and the TCRdb table lists in-frame clones only, not all of them. The sample has roughly 180,000 clones; less than 90% are singletons. The sample consisted of PBMCs. Every receptor here comes from a boy aged 10-17 years in good health and CMV-seronegative. Each CDR3 is given with its conserved first and last residue. The D gene is left open where the match is weak. Size values are once, few and many counts, or a class for expanded clones, and some rows have none.

V gene: TRBV19; J gene: TRBJ1-5; D gene: -; clone size: few; CDR3 DNA: TGTGCCAGTAGTATAGAGGCAGGCCTTAATCAGCCCCAGCATTTT; CDR3 protein: CASSIEAGLNQPQHF
V gene: TRBV5-6; J gene: TRBJ1-2; D gene: -; clone size: -; CDR3 DNA: TGTGCCAGCAGCTTGGCCAGTCCTAACTATGGCTACACCTTC; CDR3 protein: CASSLASPNYGYTF
V gene: TRBV19; J gene: TRBJ1-5; D gene: TRBD1; clone size: -; CDR3 DNA: TGTGCCAGTAATGCCGGGACAGGGAATCAGCCCCAGCATTTT; CDR3 protein: CASNAGTGNQPQHF
V gene: TRBV11-2; J gene: TRBJ1-1; D gene: TRBD1; clone size: few; CDR3 DNA: TGTGCCAGCAGCTCCGGGACAGTCCTCACTGAAGCTTTCTTT; CDR3 protein: CASSSGTVLTEAFF
V gene: TRBV29-1; J gene: TRBJ2-7; D gene: -; clone size: -; CDR3 DNA: TGCAGCGTTGCCAGGGGCCTTTCCTACGAGCAGTACTTC; CDR3 protein: CSVARGLSYEQYF
V gene: TRBV7-2; J gene: TRBJ2-1; D gene: TRBD2; clone size: -; CDR3 DNA: TGTGCCAGCAGCTTAGCCCCTAGCGGCCGTGGTGAGCAGTTCTTC; CDR3 protein: CASSLAPSGRGEQFF
V gene: TRBV6-5; J gene: TRBJ1-5; D gene: -; clone size: -; CDR3 DNA: TGTGCCACCAAAAGGGGCTTTAATCAGCCCCAGCATTTT; CDR3 protein: CATKRGFNQPQHF
V gene: TRBV28; J gene: TRBJ2-7; D gene: TRBD1; clone size: -; CDR3 DNA: TGTGCCAGCAGTTTCGACTGGTTAGGGGGCAACGAGCAGTACTTC; CDR3 protein: CASSFDWLGGNEQYF
V gene: TRBV9; J gene: TRBJ2-1; D gene: -; clone size: -; CDR3 DNA: TGTGCCAGCAGCACGAGTGGTGAGCAGTTCTTC; CDR3 protein: CASSTSGEQFF
V gene: TRBV5-6; J gene: TRBJ1-2; D gene: TRBD1; clone size: -; CDR3 DNA: TGTGCCAGCAGCTCGAACAGGGGTTCTAACTATGGCTACACCTTC; CDR3 protein: CASSSNRGSNYGYTF
V gene: TRBV7-7; J gene: TRBJ2-3; D gene: -; clone size: -; CDR3 DNA: TGTGCTAGCAGCTTCTCAGGGTTGGAAGATACGCAGTATTTT; CDR3 protein: CASSFSGLEDTQYF
V gene: TRBV30; J gene: TRBJ2-7; D gene: TRBD1; clone size: -; CDR3 DNA: TGTGCCTCCGTCCTCCGGGACAGGGGGGCTAGCGGGGTTTTTGAGCAGTACTTC; CDR3 protein: CASVLRDRGASGVFEQYF
V gene: TRBV19; J gene: TRBJ2-5; D gene: -; clone size: -; CDR3 DNA: TGTGCCAGTAGTATAGATCTCCAGCAGGGGCCGGTCAAGACCCAGTACTTC; CDR3 protein: CASSIDLQQGPVKTQYF
V gene: TRBV7-7; J gene: TRBJ2-2; D gene: -; clone size: -; CDR3 DNA: TGTGCTAGCAGCACCAGATTGGGGCAGAACACCGGGGAGCTGTTTTTT; CDR3 protein: CASSTRLGQNTGELFF
V gene: TRBV28; J gene: TRBJ2-7; D gene: TRBD1; clone size: -; CDR3 DNA: TGTGCCAGCGATCCCGGACAGGGGATCTACGAGCAGTACTTC; CDR3 protein: CASDPGQGIYEQYF
V gene: TRBV21-1; J gene: TRBJ1-6; D gene: -; clone size: -; CDR3 DNA: TGTGCCAGCAGCTCTTGTGGACAGAGCTCCTATAATTCACCCCTCCACTTT; CDR3 protein: CASSSCGQSSYNSPLHF
V gene: TRBV5-4; J gene: TRBJ1-1; D gene: -; clone size: -; CDR3 DNA: TGTGCCAGCAGTCTCGTGATCAGGGGTCTGAACACTGAAGCTTTCTTT; CDR3 protein: CASSLVIRGLNTEAFF